This T cell receptor beta chain appears in the sequencing data of a study of neurological immune-mediated disorders. Points from the study as a whole: Levels of TCR clonal expansion peaked in HTLV-1-associated myelopathy and reached their lowest in multiple sclerosis, under those of healthy controls.

TCRdb recomputed calls from the 5' RACE reads with MiXCR, one row per CDR3 protein. The profile shows some 50,000 distinct CDR3 sequences, about an eighth of them singletons. This clonotype was observed at least ten times. Its antigen remains unknown. The time point: longitudinal time-point 2. Sequenced sample: PBMCs. This sequence originates from a male donor with HTLV-1-associated myelopathy (HAM/TSP).

The CDR3 DNA reads as TGTGCCAGCAGCTCGCGGGCCCCCTATGGCTACACCTTC. Protein sequence: CASSSRAPYGYTF. The rearrangement joins TRBV7-9 to TRBJ1-2; no definite D call. The CDR3 loop spans 13 amino acids. Trimming cost V 4 bases and J 4 bases, with 10 bases left between them. Per germline, CDR1 SEHNR and CDR2 FQNEAQ (reference sequence).